What follows describes a single T cell receptor (beta chain). The data belong to a study of PD-1 blockade in classical Hodgkin lymphoma. Time point indicated: cycle 4 day 1 (C4D1), after about 6 weeks of nivolumab. Every single patient, without exception, relapsed after autologous stem cell transplantation, and brentuximab vedotin exposure varied. Clones were sequenced by immunoSEQ multiplex PCR, and TCRdb holds only the in-frame ones, with some missing. The sample has 80,000 to 100,000 clones; about 92% are singletons. Per the germline V gene, CDR1 is GTSNPN and CDR2 is SVGIG (reference sequence). With V trimmed by 3 bases and J by 4 bases, 8 bases remained unmatched. This CDR3 contains 15 residues.

The rearrangement links TRBV30 to TRBJ2-7, with 11 bases aligning to TRBD2. The receptor was derived from a human donor with classical Hodgkin lymphoma. The material sequenced was peripheral blood mononuclear cells (PBMCs), taken before the fourth cycle of nivolumab. The CDR3 region is CAWSAPGLAVYEQYF. The CDR3 bases are TGTGCCTGGAGCGCTCCGGGACTAGCGGTTTACGAGCAGTACTTC. The variable domain in full, completed from reference TRBV30 and TRBJ2-7, reads SQTIHQWPATLVQPVGSPLSLECTVEGTSNPNLYWYRQAAGRGLQLLFYSVGIGQISSEVPQNLSASRPQDRQFILSSKKLLLSDSGFYLCAWSAPGLAVYEQYFGPGTRLTVT.